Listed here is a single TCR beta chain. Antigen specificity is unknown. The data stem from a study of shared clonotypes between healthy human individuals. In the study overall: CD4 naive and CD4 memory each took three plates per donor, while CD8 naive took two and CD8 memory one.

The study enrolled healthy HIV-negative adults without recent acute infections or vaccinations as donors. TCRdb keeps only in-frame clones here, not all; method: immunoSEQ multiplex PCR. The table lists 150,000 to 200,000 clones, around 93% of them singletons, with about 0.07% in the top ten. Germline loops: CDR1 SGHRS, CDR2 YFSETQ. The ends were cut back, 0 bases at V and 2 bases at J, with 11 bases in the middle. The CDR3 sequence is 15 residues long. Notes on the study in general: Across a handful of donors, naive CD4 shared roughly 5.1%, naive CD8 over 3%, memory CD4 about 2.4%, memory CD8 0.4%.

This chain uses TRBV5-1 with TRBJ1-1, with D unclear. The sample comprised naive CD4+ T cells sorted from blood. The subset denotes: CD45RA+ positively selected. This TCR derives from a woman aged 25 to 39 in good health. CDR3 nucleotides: TGCGCCAGCAGCTTGGGGCAACGGGATAACACTGAAGCTTTCTTT. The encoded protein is CASSLGQRDNTEAFF.